The 24 T cell receptor beta chains presented below share a single source sample, sequenced in a study of blood T cell repertoires in COVID-19. The method was immunoSEQ multiplex PCR; TCRdb's version includes in-frame clones alone and lacks a portion of them. The sample includes more than 30,000 clones, more than 70% of them seen just once. The sequenced sample consisted of peripheral blood. Receptor source: a man in his sixties with active COVID-19.

V and J are TRBV6-2 or TRBV6-3 and TRBJ2-1; 8 bases are shared with TRBD1. The junction had 8 bases not matched to a gene; V was cut back by 6 bases and J by 4 bases. This CDR3 has 15 residues. Germline CDR1 and CDR2: MNHEY and SVGEGT. The CDR3 bases are TGTGCCAGCAGCCACCTCCGGACAGGGTACAATGAGCAGTTCTTC. Translating it yields CASSHLRTGYNEQFF.

This clone was recorded a few times. This chain links TRBV4-1 with TRBJ2-7; 7 nucleotides agree with TRBD2. The junction had 9 bases not matched to a gene; V was cut back by 0 bases and J by 4 bases. Germline V gene data show CDR1 as MGHRA and CDR2 as YSYEKL. This CDR3 is built from 16 residues. The CDR3: CASSQDTSAKLYEQYF. The DNA of the CDR3 is TGCGCCAGCAGCCAAGATACTAGCGCAAAACTTTACGAGCAGTACTTC.

This rearrangement joins TRBV19 to TRBJ1-1; 7 bases fit TRBD1. The J segment lost 8 bases and the V segment lost 5 bases, leaving 5 bases of the junction unmatched. This CDR3 is 12 amino acids long. CDR1 and CDR2 (germline): LNHDA, SQIVND (reference sequence). CDR3 amino acids: CASSVRQGEAFF. The CDR3 bases are TGTGCCAGTAGTGTGCGACAGGGAGAAGCTTTCTTT. Full variable domain (outside the CDR3, taken from reference TRBV19 and TRBJ1-1): DGGITQSPKYLFRKEGQNVTLSCEQNLNHDAMYWYRQDPGQGLRLIYYSQIVNDFQKGDIAEGYSVSREKKESFPLTVTSAQKNPTAFYLCASSVRQGEAFFGQGTRLTVV.

The rearrangement links TRBV7-8 to TRBJ2-7, with 7 nucleotides matching TRBD1. In germline, CDR1 is SGHVS, CDR2 FQNEAQ. V gave up 5 bases and J gave up 12 bases; unmatched junction bases: 13. There are 13 residues in the CDR3. CDR3 DNA sequence: TGTGCCAGCAGCGTACGTACAGGGGTAAAAAGGTACTTC. Encoded protein: CASSVRTGVKRYF. Variable domain in full (rest from reference TRBV7-8 and TRBJ2-7): GAGVSQSPRYKVAKRGQDVALRCDPISGHVSLFWYQQALGQGPEFLTYFQNEAQLDKSGLPSDRFFAERPEGSVSTLKIQRTQQEDSAVYLCASSVRTGVKRYFGPGTRLTVT.

This clone was found once. The chain employs TRBV19 and TRBJ1-3, with a tentative D call TRBD1 (5 bases). The CDR3 extends over 13 amino acids. Trimming pared 9 bases from V and 1 base from J, leaving 10 bases between. Per the germline V gene, CDR1 is LNHDA and CDR2 is SQIVND (reference sequence). In DNA form, the CDR3 reads TGTGCCAGCCGGCAGGGTTCTGGAAACACCATATATTTT. Translating it yields CASRQGSGNTIYF. Based on the CDR3 plus reference TRBV19 and TRBJ1-3, the full variable domain is DGGITQSPKYLFRKEGQNVTLSCEQNLNHDAMYWYRQDPGQGLRLIYYSQIVNDFQKGDIAEGYSVSREKKESFPLTVTSAQKNPTAFYLCASRQGSGNTIYFGEGSWLTVV.

The chain is built from TRBV7-9 and TRBJ2-3; 12 bases match TRBD2. Germline trimming cut 5 bases from V and 4 bases from J; bases unmatched to any gene: 16. Germline V gives CDR1 SEHNR, CDR2 FQNEAQ (reference sequence). The CDR3 contains 19 residues. Written as DNA, the CDR3 is TGTGCCAGCAGCCTAAGACTAGCGGGAGTACAGTTTCTGGCAGATACGCAGTATTTT. It encodes CASSLRLAGVQFLADTQYF.

The table lists this clone with a few counts. The CDR3 DNA follows: TGTGCCAGCAGCTTAGCTGGGACATCCTACGAGCAGTACTTC. Amino acid sequence: CASSLAGTSYEQYF. The rearrangement links TRBV7-9 to TRBJ2-7; tentatively, D is TRBD1 (6 bases). Trimming took 0 bases from V and 1 from J, leaving 7 bases between them. Germline V CDR1 and CDR2: SEHNR, FQNEAQ (reference sequence). This CDR3 is 14 amino acids long. Combining the CDR3 with reference TRBV7-9 and TRBJ2-7 gives the whole variable domain DTGVSQNPRHKITKRGQNVTFRCDPISEHNRLYWYRQTLGQGPEFLTYFQNEAQLEKSRLLSDRFSAERPKGSFSTLEIQRTEQGDSAMYLCASSLAGTSYEQYFGPGTRLTVT.

V and J are TRBV12-2 and TRBJ1-2. TRBV12-2 is noted as a pseudogene. The CDR3 runs to 16 residues. The CDR3 protein is CASRSSRGLHCRGYTF. As DNA, the CDR3 is TGTGCAAGTCGCTCAAGTAGGGGACTACATTGCCGTGGCTACACCTTC.

Here the CDR3 reads CSVERDRVNEQFF. CDR3 nucleotide sequence: TGCAGCGTTGAAAGGGACAGGGTCAATGAGCAGTTCTTC. The chain recombines TRBV29-1 with TRBJ2-1, with TRBD1 matching 9 bases. Germline CDR1 is SQVTM and CDR2 is ANQGSEA. The V gene end was trimmed by 2 bases and the J gene end by 6 bases; junction bases not matched to a gene: 2. The CDR3 has 13 residues.

The chain carries TRBV6-5 and TRBJ2-7, with TRBD1 identical over 9 bases. The CDR3 runs 14 residues. V lost 6 bases to trimming and J lost 6 bases; unmatched junction nucleotides: 9. The germline V gene has CDR1 MNHEY and CDR2 SVGAGI. The CDR3 reads CASSSGTGYLEQYF. The CDR3 nucleotides are TGTGCCAGCAGCTCCGGGACAGGGTACCTCGAGCAGTACTTC.

This rearrangement joins TRBV30 to TRBJ1-2; D gene uncertain. Per germline, CDR1 GTSNPN and CDR2 SVGIG (reference sequence). This CDR3 is 12 amino acids long. V lost 2 bases, J lost 7 bases, and 11 bases lay in between. The CDR3 DNA reads as TGTGCCTGGAGTAAAGTAACGGGTGGCTACACCTTC. Translating it yields CAWSKVTGGYTF.

V gene TRBV12-3 or TRBV12-4 combines with J gene TRBJ2-7; D is perhaps TRBD2 (6 bases). Trimming pared 6 bases from V and 13 bases from J, leaving 16 bases between. CDR3 length equals 11 residues. CDR3 nucleotides: TGTGCCAGCAGCGCATCCGGGACTCCCTACTTC. Translating gives CASSASGTPYF.

The rearrangement joins TRBV19 to TRBJ2-2; TRBD2 aligns across 14 bases. V dropped 7 bases and J dropped 6; count of bases not matched to a gene: 7. The CDR3 has 16 residues. Germline loops: CDR1 LNHDA, CDR2 SQIVND (reference sequence). CDR3 nucleotides: TGTGCCAGTACCCCCCGGGGACTAGCGGGAGCCGGGGAGCTGTTTTTT. Protein sequence: CASTPRGLAGAGELFF.

The genes are TRBV6-5 and TRBJ2-3, with 8 bases that match TRBD2. The CDR3 sequence is 13 residues long. Germline V lookup: CDR1 MNHEY, CDR2 SVGAGI. Unmatched junction bases numbered 5, after V lost 6 bases and J lost 6 bases. CDR3 DNA: TGTGCCAGCAGGGCCGGGGGGGAGGATACGCAGTATTTT. It encodes CASRAGGEDTQYF.

The V and J genes are TRBV5-1 and TRBJ2-2; 9 bases agree with TRBD2. The germline gives CDR1 SGHRS, CDR2 YFSETQ. This CDR3 is 16 amino acids long. V shed 2 bases and J 5 bases; nucleotides not matched to a gene: 7. CDR3 DNA: TGCGCCAGCAGCTTCGAAGCGGGAGGCCGGACCGGGGAGCTGTTTTTT. Translating it yields CASSFEAGGRTGELFF.

The chain joins TRBV6-5 to TRBJ1-2; 10 nucleotides agree with TRBD1. Germline-derived CDR1 and CDR2 are MNHEY and SVGAGI. Trimming took 6 bases from V and 4 from J; bases not matched to a gene: 8. The CDR3 loop spans 15 amino acids. CDR3 loop: CASRRGTGEGYGYTF. The CDR3 DNA is TGTGCCAGCAGACGAGGGACAGGGGAAGGCTATGGCTACACCTTC.

The chain carries TRBV11-2 and TRBJ2-3; the D gene is possibly TRBD2 (6 bases). V was shortened by 5 bases and J by 4 bases, with 16 bases between the two germline ends. CDR1 and CDR2 (germline): SGHAT, FQNNGV. The CDR3 has 15 residues. CDR3 amino acids: CASSSGASVADTQYF. The CDR3 bases are TGTGCCAGCAGCAGTGGGGCTAGCGTGGCAGATACGCAGTATTTT.

The chain joins TRBV3-1 (or the pseudogene TRBV3-2) to TRBJ2-3, with 7 bases matching TRBD2. After removal of 2 bases from V and 5 bases from J, the junction contained 13 bases not matched to a gene. The CDR3 is made up of 17 amino acids. CDR1 LGHDT and CDR2 YNNKEL come from the germline V gene (reference sequence). The DNA for the CDR3 is TGTGCCAGCAGCCAACGGGAAGGGAGGGCCGGGGGAGATACGCAGTATTTT. This codes for CASSQREGRAGGDTQYF.

This chain joins TRBV6-2 or TRBV6-3 and TRBJ2-1; 10 bases map to TRBD2. Germline loops: CDR1 MNHEY, CDR2 SVGEGT. The CDR3 loop spans 17 amino acids. V lost 5 bases to trimming and J lost 9 bases; unmatched junction nucleotides: 16. CDR3 nucleotide sequence: TGTGCCAGCAGTCCACCGAGCGGGAGGGCGTTTTCGGGTGAGCAGTTCTTC. Residues: CASSPPSGRAFSGEQFF.

The chain links TRBV5-1 to TRBJ1-4; a possible D gene is TRBD1 (5 bases). CDR3 length: 14 amino acids. Trimming cost V 4 bases and J 10 bases, with 17 bases left between them. Germline V gene lookup returns CDR1 SGHRS and CDR2 YFSETQ. CDR3 residues: CASSGTSFGGKLFF. The CDR3, as DNA: TGCGCCAGCAGCGGGACTAGTTTTGGAGGAAAACTGTTTTTT.

The chain joins TRBV25-1 to TRBJ2-7, with a weak D call TRBD2 (6 bases). The germline V gene encodes CDR1 MGHDK and CDR2 SYGVNS. This CDR3 contains 15 residues. V lost 2 bases and J 0 bases, leaving 11 bases between the germline ends. The CDR3 coding sequence is TGTGCCAGCAGTGAACGGGGGAAGAGCTCCTACGAGCAGTACTTC. It is translated as CASSERGKSSYEQYF.

In this sample, this clone turned up a few times. CDR3 DNA: TGTGCCAGCAGTCTCACAGGGCGTAATTCACCCCTCCACTTT. Amino acid sequence: CASSLTGRNSPLHF. This chain links TRBV2 with TRBJ1-6, with TRBD1 as a possible D gene (6 bases). This CDR3 spans 14 amino acids. The V and J ends lost 5 bases and 6 bases respectively, with 11 bases between them. Germline-derived CDR1 and CDR2 are SNHLY and FYNNEI.

This clone was seen a single time. The genes are TRBV12-3 or TRBV12-4 and TRBJ2-7, with TRBD1 matching over 9 bases. The CDR3 sequence is 13 residues long. J was trimmed by 6 bases and V by 1 base; bases with no gene match: 1. CDR3 in amino acids: CASSLEDRGEQYF. As DNA, the CDR3 is TGTGCCAGCAGTTTAGAGGACAGGGGCGAGCAGTACTTC.

The chain links TRBV29-1 to TRBJ2-3, with D maybe TRBD1 (5 bases). Germline V gene lookup returns CDR1 SQVTM and CDR2 ANQGSEA. The length of the CDR3 is 13 residues. The V end was cut by 4 bases, the J end by 6 bases, with 14 bases between. The CDR3 bases are TGCAGCGTTGCCCCAGGGCTTACGGATACGCAGTATTTT. This codes for CSVAPGLTDTQYF.